This entry lists 12 T cell receptor beta chains sequenced from one sample in a study of blood T cell repertoires in COVID-19 (dated by TCRdb to 2020 to 2021). The library was obtained by the immunoSEQ multiplex PCR assay. Not all clones reach the TCRdb copy of this immuneACCESS table, which keeps in-frame sequences only. Checked studies attribute under half of the gap to unresolved V genes and leave the rest unexplained. The table for this sample lists about 120,000 clones; about 85% of them were counted only once. The ten largest clones capture approximately 13% of the sample. The sample taken for sequencing was peripheral blood. These receptors were obtained from a human donor in a cohort sampled during active COVID-19.

V usage is TRBV6-1 and J usage is TRBJ1-1, with 8 bases matching TRBD1. Trimming removed 1 base from V and 1 base from J; junction bases left unmatched: 11. This CDR3 spans 18 amino acids. From germline, CDR1 is MNHNS and CDR2 SASEGT. The CDR3 region is CASSEGRDRSFSNTEAFF. For the CDR3, the DNA is TGTGCCAGCAGTGAAGGGAGGGACAGGTCCTTCTCGAACACTGAAGCTTTCTTT.

The genes are TRBV21-1 and TRBJ2-1; the table gives TRBD2 as D, unverified against the DNA. TRBV21-1 is flagged as a pseudogene. The CDR3 contains 15 residues. CDR3 coding DNA: TGTGCCAGCAACGTAATCGGGGGGGCTTGCAATGAGCAGTTCTTC. Translated, it gives CASNVIGGACNEQFF.

The CDR3 sequence is CASSQSRAGELFF. CDR3 DNA: TGCGCCAGCAGCCAATCCAGGGCCGGGGAGCTGTTTTTT. V usage is TRBV5-1 and J usage is TRBJ2-2; D might be TRBD1 (5 bases). This CDR3 has 13 amino acids. Between the trimmed V and J ends, which lost 4 bases and 6 bases, there was a span of 10 bases. Germline CDR1 SGHRS, CDR2 YFSETQ.

This clone has only a few counts. The chain links TRBV28 to TRBJ1-1; 8 bases map to TRBD1. Germline V gene data show CDR1 as MDHEN and CDR2 as SYDVKM. CDR3 length: 14 residues. The V segment lost 5 bases and the J segment 4 bases; nucleotides outside the gene matches: 6. CDR3 residues: CASSPGQGGTEAFF. In nucleotides, the CDR3 is TGTGCCAGCAGTCCAGGACAGGGTGGCACTGAAGCTTTCTTT.

The chain uses TRBV25-1 and TRBJ2-7; no reliable D call. CDR1 MGHDK and CDR2 SYGVNS come from the germline V gene. V lost 4 bases, J lost 2 bases, and 3 bases lay in between. The CDR3 contains 11 residues. The CDR3 spells CASSAAYEQYF. CDR3 in DNA: TGTGCCAGCAGTGCCGCCTACGAGCAGTACTTC.

J is TRBJ1-5 and V is TRBV20-1; possibly TRBD1 for D (6 bases). The V end was cut by 3 bases, the J end by 5 bases, with 14 bases between. Germline V gene data show CDR1 as DFQATT and CDR2 as SNEGSKA (reference sequence). This CDR3 contains 14 residues. The CDR3 protein is CSASKGGVYQPQHF. The CDR3 DNA follows: TGCAGTGCTAGTAAGGGGGGGGTTTATCAGCCCCAGCATTTT.

CDR3 sequence reads: CASSLGGHDYGYTF. In nucleotides, the CDR3 is TGTGCCAGCAGCTTAGGGGGTCATGACTATGGCTACACCTTC. The J gene is TRBJ1-2, the V gene TRBV5-6; tentatively, D is TRBD1 (6 bases). The CDR3 is 14 amino acids. CDR1 SGHDT and CDR2 YYEEEE come from the germline V gene. V was pared by 2 bases and J by 3 bases, with 11 bases between. Complete variable domain (other parts from reference TRBV5-6 and TRBJ1-2): DAGVTQSPTHLIKTRGQQVTLRCSPKSGHDTVSWYQQALGQGPQFIFQYYEEEERQRGNFPDRFSGHQFPNYSSELNVNALLLGDSALYLCASSLGGHDYGYTFGSGTRLTVV.

The chain couples TRBV12-3 or TRBV12-4 to TRBJ2-1, with D possibly TRBD1 on 5 matching bases. The CDR3 runs to 11 residues. The ends were cut back, 1 base at V and 13 bases at J, with 8 bases in the middle. The CDR3 DNA sequence: TGTGCCAGCAGTTTAGGACAGCACCAGTTCTTC. Its translation: CASSLGQHQFF.

V gene TRBV29-1 combines with J gene TRBJ1-1; D is uncertain. Deletions cut 7 bases from V and 1 base from J, with 13 bases between. The germline V gene encodes CDR1 SQVTM and CDR2 ANQGSEA. The CDR3 length is 13 residues. DNA of the CDR3: TGCAGCGCCACCCTGGCAGGGAACACTGAAGCTTTCTTT. Translated: CSATLAGNTEAFF.

This clone was observed a few times. The V call is TRBV7-2, the J call TRBJ1-1, with TRBD1 as a possible D gene (5 bases). Per germline, CDR1 SGHTA and CDR2 FQGNSA. V lost 0 bases and J 4 bases, leaving 9 bases between the germline ends. CDR3 length: 14 amino acids. The CDR3 sequence is CASSLASQGTEAFF. The CDR3 nucleotides are TGTGCCAGCAGCTTAGCAAGTCAGGGCACTGAAGCTTTCTTT.

V is TRBV7-2 and J is TRBJ1-4, with D uncertain. Trimming left V 4 bases short and J 0 bases short, with 9 bases between. There are 15 residues in the CDR3. Germline assignment: CDR1 SGHTA and CDR2 FQGNSA. The CDR3 reads CASSYERATNEKLFF. The CDR3 nucleotides are TGTGCCAGCAGCTACGAGCGTGCAACTAATGAAAAACTGTTTTTT.

This rearrangement joins TRBV12-3 or TRBV12-4 to TRBJ1-2; D call uncertain. The CDR3 is 12 residues long. Trimming removed 2 bases at V and 4 bases at J, with 5 bases between. The CDR3 nucleotides read TGTGCCAGCAGTTTAAGCATCTATGGCTACACCTTC. It is translated as CASSLSIYGYTF.